Presented here are 31 T cell receptor beta chains from one specimen sequenced in a study of cytomegalovirus exposure and HLA in healthy donors (dated 2017 in TCRdb). Libraries were prepared through the immunoSEQ multiplex PCR assay. For the multiplex PCR, a mixture combining 60 forward primers for TCR Vbeta segments and 13 reverse primers for TCR Jbeta segments was used. TCRdb retrieved this table from immuneACCESS and kept in-frame rearrangements only. Not all clones are present; in checked studies, unresolved V genes account for under half, and no reason is known for the remainder. Per the sample table, the count is about 58,000 clones. Jointly, the top ten make up about 4% of the sample. Sequenced material: PBMCs. These receptors were collected from a male donor in good health and CMV-seronegative.

V is TRBV2 and J is TRBJ2-5, with D possibly matching TRBD1 (5 bases). The length of the CDR3 is 13 residues. CDR1 and CDR2 (germline): SNHLY, FYNNEI. Trimming took 9 bases from V and 4 from J, leaving 15 bases between them. The CDR3 here is CARNSRGGETQYF. In nucleotides, the CDR3 is TGTGCCAGGAACTCTAGGGGTGGAGAGACCCAGTACTTC.

This rearrangement joins TRBV27 to TRBJ2-7; 11 bases map to TRBD2. Germline assignment: CDR1 MNHEY and CDR2 SMNVEV (reference sequence). Trimming at V came to 10 bases and at J to 0 bases, leaving 5 bases not matched to a gene. The CDR3 spans 14 residues. The DNA for the CDR3 is TGTGCCACCAAGGGACTAGCGGTCTCCTACGAGCAGTACTTC. It encodes CATKGLAVSYEQYF.

The rearrangement links TRBV5-4 to TRBJ2-3; the D gene is possibly TRBD2 (6 bases). Germline V gene data show CDR1 as SGHNT and CDR2 as YYREEE (reference sequence). The CDR3 is 14 residues long. The V and J ends lost 4 bases and 8 bases respectively, with 17 bases between them. CDR3 sequence (DNA): TGTGCCAGCAGCCCGGGGACGGGGACTGGTACGCAGTATTTT. It encodes CASSPGTGTGTQYF.

This rearrangement joins TRBV7-2 to TRBJ2-4; D not resolved. Germline CDR1 SGHTA, CDR2 FQGNSA. There are 11 residues in the CDR3. Trimming removed 2 bases at V and 13 bases at J, with 9 bases between. As DNA, the CDR3 is TGTGCCAGCAGCTTACTAGGTCCCCAGTACTTC. Its protein product is CASSLLGPQYF.

This chain connects TRBV7-2 to TRBJ2-1, with TRBD2 identical over 9 bases. The J segment lost 2 bases and the V segment lost 7 bases, leaving 3 bases of the junction unmatched. This CDR3 comprises 14 residues. Germline V lookup: CDR1 SGHTA, CDR2 FQGNSA. This CDR3 is CASTLAGPYNEQFF. The CDR3 coding sequence is TGTGCCAGCACCCTAGCGGGGCCCTACAATGAGCAGTTCTTC.

The chain links TRBV6-1 to TRBJ1-2, with 10 bases lining up with TRBD1. CDR1 and CDR2 (germline): MNHNS, SASEGT. V trimming: 3 bases; J trimming: 6 bases; junction bases outside the gene matches: 7. The CDR3 is made up of 15 amino acids. CDR3 protein: CASSDAGTGEDGYTF. The CDR3 region has the DNA TGTGCCAGCAGTGACGCCGGGACAGGGGAGGATGGCTACACCTTC.

V gene TRBV7-2 combines with J gene TRBJ2-7; D gene ambiguous. The CDR3 consists of 15 residues. Germline CDR1 SGHTA, CDR2 FQGNSA. Trimming cost V 5 bases and J 6 bases, with 20 bases left between them. This CDR3 reads CASSPSLTGKLEQYF. The CDR3 DNA reads TGTGCCAGCAGCCCCTCACTTACGGGTAAACTCGAGCAGTACTTC.

CDR3 sequence: CASSVSVSDTEAFF. Here the CDR3 DNA reads TGTGCCAGCAGCGTAAGTGTCAGTGACACTGAAGCTTTCTTT. This chain joins TRBV9 and TRBJ1-1; D ambiguous. The germline CDR1 and CDR2 sequences are SGDLS and YYNGEE. The CDR3 length is 14 residues. Trimming shortened V by 1 base and J by 3 bases, and 10 bases separated the two germline ends.

The V gene is TRBV27, the J gene TRBJ1-4, with a weak D call TRBD1 (6 bases). The V end was cut by 5 bases, the J end by 2 bases, with 15 bases between. The CDR3 is made up of 16 amino acids. In germline, CDR1 is MNHEY, CDR2 SMNVEV (reference sequence). The chain's CDR3 is CASSQGIWGTNEKLFF. In DNA, the CDR3 is TGTGCCAGCAGTCAGGGGATATGGGGTACTAATGAAAAACTGTTTTTT.

According to its frequency, this clone is medium-sized. Additional DNA sequences in this sample encode the identical CDR3. Written as DNA, the CDR3 is TGCAGCGTTGACAGGGGAATGAACACTGAAGCTTTCTTT. It yields the protein CSVDRGMNTEAFF. V usage is TRBV29-1 and J usage is TRBJ1-1, with D possibly TRBD1 on 6 matching bases. V was trimmed by 3 bases and J by 0 bases, leaving 8 bases between them. Germline CDR1 is SQVTM and CDR2 is ANQGSEA. The CDR3 has 13 amino acids.

The CDR3 here is CASSHVLLRGPLLNTEAFF. In nucleotides, the CDR3 is TGTGCCAGTAGTCACGTTCTCCTCAGGGGGCCACTTTTGAACACTGAAGCTTTCTTT. This rearrangement joins TRBV19 to TRBJ1-1; 8 bases are a match to TRBD1. The J segment lost 0 bases and the V segment lost 5 bases, leaving 17 bases of the junction unmatched. CDR3 size: 19 residues. CDR1 is LNHDA, CDR2 SQIVND, per germline (reference sequence).

This chain connects TRBV27 to TRBJ2-1; 16 bases match TRBD2. V was clipped by 5 bases and J by 7 bases; unmatched bases: 2. The CDR3 spans 15 residues. Germline values: CDR1 MNHEY, CDR2 SMNVEV (reference sequence). The CDR3 sequence: CASSPGLAGGNEQFF. The DNA of the CDR3 is TGTGCCAGCAGTCCGGGACTAGCGGGGGGGAATGAGCAGTTCTTC.

The V gene is TRBV19, the J gene TRBJ2-7; 10 bases match TRBD2. The ends lost 5 bases at V and 8 bases at J; junction bases unmatched: 15. Per germline, CDR1 LNHDA and CDR2 SQIVND (reference sequence). This CDR3 is 16 amino acids long. The CDR3 sequence: CASSSRTSGAHLKQYF. The CDR3 DNA reads TGTGCCAGTAGTTCTCGGACTAGCGGAGCTCACCTAAAGCAGTACTTC.

This rearrangement joins TRBV10-2 to TRBJ2-5, with 7 bases identical to TRBD2. CDR1 and CDR2 (germline): WSHSY, SAAADI. CDR3 size: 13 residues. V lost 6 bases and J lost 1; bases outside the gene matches: 2. This CDR3 reads CASRSGGQETQYF. CDR3 sequence (DNA): TGCGCCAGCAGATCGGGGGGCCAAGAGACCCAGTACTTC.

The V and J genes are TRBV19 and TRBJ2-7; D perhaps matches TRBD2 (6 bases). The CDR3 has 16 residues. Per the germline V gene, CDR1 is LNHDA and CDR2 is SQIVND (reference sequence). V was cut by 0 bases and J by 0 bases, with 12 bases left in between. The CDR3 loop reads CASSIDPRGSSYEQYF. For the CDR3, the DNA is TGTGCCAGTAGTATAGATCCCCGGGGGAGCTCCTACGAGCAGTACTTC.

The chain joins TRBV4-2 to TRBJ2-1; perhaps TRBD2 as D (5 bases). The CDR3 contains 15 residues. The germline V gene has CDR1 LGHNA and CDR2 YNFKEQ. The V end was cut by 5 bases, the J end by 0 bases, with 11 bases between. CDR3 DNA sequence: TGTGCCAGCAGCATAGCGCCCAGCTCCTACAATGAGCAGTTCTTC. It is translated as CASSIAPSSYNEQFF.

The chain carries TRBV9 and TRBJ1-2, with D possibly being TRBD1 (5 bases). The CDR3 sequence is 16 residues long. Germline V gene lookup returns CDR1 SGDLS and CDR2 YYNGEE. The V end was cut by 4 bases, the J end by 4 bases, with 20 bases between. The CDR3 DNA reads as TGTGCCAGCAGCACTACTAACGGGGGAATGGGCTATGGCTACACCTTC. It specifies CASSTTNGGMGYGYTF.

The gene calls are TRBV28 and TRBJ2-5; 9 nucleotides agree with TRBD1. Trimming cost V 2 bases and J 2 bases; bases outside gene matches: 6. The germline CDR1 and CDR2 sequences are MDHEN and SYDVKM. The CDR3 has 16 amino acids. CDR3 amino acids: CASSLGRQGGQETQYF. In nucleotides, the CDR3 is TGTGCCAGCAGTTTAGGGCGACAGGGGGGACAAGAGACCCAGTACTTC.

This clone shows up as medium-sized by frequency. The sample carries other DNA sequences with the same CDR3. This chain uses TRBV7-8 with TRBJ1-2, with TRBD1 as a possible D gene (5 bases). The CDR3 covers 15 residues. Germline V gene data show CDR1 as SGHVS and CDR2 as FQNEAQ. V lost 1 base and J 2 bases, leaving 11 bases between the germline ends. CDR3 DNA: TGTGCCAGCAGCTTAGGGTCAGGGCGGAACTATGGCTACACCTTC. Its translation: CASSLGSGRNYGYTF.

The gene calls are TRBV18 and TRBJ1-2; D is unclear. The V gene's germline CDR1 is KGHSH and CDR2 LQKENI. The CDR3 sequence is 14 residues long. V lost 0 bases, J lost 0 bases, and 5 bases lay in between. The CDR3: CASSPPSANYGYTF. DNA for the CDR3: TGTGCCAGCTCACCACCGTCAGCTAACTATGGCTACACCTTC.

J is TRBJ2-7 and V is TRBV28; D ambiguous. Trimming removed 10 bases at V and 5 bases at J, with 9 bases between. The CDR3 consists of 10 residues. Germline V gene lookup returns CDR1 MDHEN and CDR2 SYDVKM. CDR3 region: CATKRNEQYF. In DNA form, the CDR3 reads TGTGCCACCAAGAGGAACGAGCAGTACTTC.

The chain has TRBV9 and TRBJ2-3; possible D gene TRBD2, 6 bases. The germline CDR1 and CDR2 sequences are SGDLS and YYNGEE. Deletions cut 2 bases from V and 11 bases from J, with 12 bases between. This CDR3 is 12 amino acids long. The CDR3 DNA sequence: TGTGCCAGCAGCGTTGAGGCGGGAAAGCAGTATTTT. This translates into CASSVEAGKQYF.

The genes are TRBV6-1 and TRBJ2-2, with a tentative D call TRBD1 (7 bases). Germline-derived CDR1 and CDR2 are MNHNS and SASEGT. The V and J ends lost 2 bases and 5 bases respectively, with 12 bases between them. The CDR3 contains 15 residues. The chain's CDR3 is CASSEMAGQTGELFF. The CDR3 DNA reads TGTGCCAGCAGTGAAATGGCGGGACAGACCGGGGAGCTGTTTTTT.

The chain recombines TRBV5-1 with TRBJ2-1; TRBD1 might be the D (6 bases). CDR1 SGHRS and CDR2 YFSETQ come from the germline V gene. This CDR3 comprises 15 residues. Deletions cut 3 bases from V and 5 bases from J, with 15 bases between. The CDR3, as DNA: TGCGCCAGCAGCTCCCAGGGGCAGCCGAACAATGAGCAGTTCTTC. Translating gives CASSSQGQPNNEQFF. Full variable domain (missing parts from reference TRBV5-1 and TRBJ2-1): KAGVTQTPRYLIKTRGQQVTLSCSPISGHRSVSWYQQTPGQGLQFLFEYFSETQRNKGNFPGRFSGRQFSNSRSEMNVSTLELGDSALYLCASSSQGQPNNEQFFGPGTRLTVL.

This chain's CDR3 is CASSFLGDYLAKNIQYF. CDR3 sequence (DNA): TGTGCCAGCAGCTTCCTTGGGGACTACCTAGCCAAAAACATTCAGTACTTC. V is TRBV13 and J is TRBJ2-4; 7 bases map to TRBD2. Germline V gene lookup returns CDR1 PRHDT and CDR2 FYEKMQ (reference sequence). Trimming cost V 3 bases and J 0 bases; bases outside gene matches: 8. The CDR3 consists of 17 residues.

V usage is TRBV5-5 and J usage is TRBJ1-2; perhaps TRBD1 as D (6 bases). The V end lost 4 bases, the J end lost 5 bases, and 21 bases lay between the germline ends. This CDR3 contains 16 residues. Germline V gene data show CDR1 as SGHKS and CDR2 as YYEKEE (reference sequence). CDR3 sequence: CASSTPLGGGGYGYTF. For the CDR3, the DNA is TGTGCCAGCAGCACGCCCCTGGGAGGGGGAGGATATGGCTACACCTTC.

In regard to this clone: Other nucleotide sequences in the sample specify the same CDR3. The chain has TRBV6-5 and TRBJ2-7; TRBD1 might be the D (5 bases). Trimming left V 2 bases short and J 1 base short, with 9 bases between. The germline V gene encodes CDR1 MNHEY and CDR2 SVGAGI. There are 14 residues in the CDR3. CDR3 region: CASSYGRQSYEQYF. CDR3 in DNA: TGTGCCAGCAGTTACGGAAGACAGTCCTACGAGCAGTACTTC.

CDR3 amino acids: CASSLGVAGSYGYTF. The CDR3 nucleotides are TGTGCCAGCAGCTTAGGAGTGGCGGGCTCCTATGGCTACACCTTC. V is TRBV7-9 and J is TRBJ1-2; unclear D gene. CDR3 size: 15 residues. V gave up 1 base and J gave up 4 bases, with 13 bases separating them. Germline values: CDR1 SEHNR, CDR2 FQNEAQ (reference sequence).

The rearrangement joins TRBV9 to TRBJ2-1; TRBD2 aligns across 11 bases. Germline V gives CDR1 SGDLS, CDR2 YYNGEE. V was clipped by 4 bases and J by 2 bases; unmatched bases: 2. This CDR3 region has 15 residues. CDR3 in amino acids: CASSLSGGAYNEQFF. The DNA of the CDR3 is TGTGCCAGCAGCCTTAGCGGGGGGGCCTACAATGAGCAGTTCTTC. Variable domain in full (rest from reference TRBV9 and TRBJ2-1): DSGVTQTPKHLITATGQRVTLRCSPRSGDLSVYWYQQSLDQGLQFLIQYYNGEERAKGNILERFSAQQFPDLHSELNLSSLELGDSALYFCASSLSGGAYNEQFFGPGTRLTVL.

This chain joins TRBV27 and TRBJ2-7; 11 bases align to TRBD2. Looked up from germline, CDR1 is MNHEY and CDR2 is SMNVEV (reference sequence). This CDR3 is 15 amino acids long. Losses at the gene ends were 6 bases for V and 5 bases for J; bases not matched to a gene: 9. CDR3 amino acids: CASSPSGGSGNEQYF. DNA of the CDR3: TGTGCCAGCAGCCCTAGCGGGGGGTCTGGAAACGAGCAGTACTTC.

V and J are TRBV18 and TRBJ2-1; the D gene is possibly TRBD1 (6 bases). CDR1 and CDR2 (germline): KGHSH, LQKENI. The ends were cut back, 6 bases at V and 0 bases at J, with 12 bases in the middle. This CDR3 region has 15 residues. CDR3 protein: CASSYRESSYNEQFF. The CDR3 DNA sequence: TGTGCCAGCTCGTACAGGGAGAGCTCCTACAATGAGCAGTTCTTC.